The source of this T cell receptor (beta chain) is a study of blood T cell repertoires in COVID-19. Sequencing was performed with immunoSEQ multiplex PCR; in TCRdb, only in-frame clones are kept and a portion is missing. Of some 50,000 clones in the sample, approximately 84% are singletons; the top ten hold 25% to 30%. The CDR3 contains 13 residues. V gave up 6 bases and J gave up 9 bases, with 14 bases separating them. CDR1 is KGHSH and CDR2 is LQKENI in the germline V gene. The receptor was derived from a human donor in a cohort sampled during active COVID-19. Specimen: peripheral blood. The chain combines TRBV18 with TRBJ2-2; D is undetermined. The CDR3 reads CASSFGQARELFF. For the CDR3, the DNA is TGTGCCAGCTCCTTTGGCCAGGCGAGGGAGCTGTTTTTT.